What follows is one TCR beta chain and its context. Its antigen is not identified. It was roughly 190 ng DNA, tens of thousands of T cell genomes, that sorted-subset replicate PCRs used. Sequencing was performed with immunoSEQ multiplex PCR; in TCRdb, only in-frame clones are kept and a portion is missing. The sample carries over 2 million clones, 85% to 95% recorded once. This record belongs to a study of shared clonotypes between healthy human individuals. Findings and limits, study-wide: Unshared clonotypes carried lower generation probabilities than those common to all four donors.

The V gene's germline CDR1 is SGHNT and CDR2 YENEEA. CDR3 length equals 15 residues. Trimming removed 5 bases from V and 7 bases from J; junction bases left unmatched: 11. This rearrangement joins TRBV11-3 to TRBJ2-1, with 7 bases matching TRBD1. The receptor was derived from a man between 18 and 29 years old in good health. Some clones in this sample may be carry-over from other donors' samples. Sequencing was carried out using naive CD4+ T cells from PBMCs. Documented subset: CD45RA+ positively selected. The CDR3 DNA reads as TGTGCCAGCAGCGTAGGACAAGGGACAGTGAATGAGCAGTTCTTC. Translation gives CASSVGQGTVNEQFF.